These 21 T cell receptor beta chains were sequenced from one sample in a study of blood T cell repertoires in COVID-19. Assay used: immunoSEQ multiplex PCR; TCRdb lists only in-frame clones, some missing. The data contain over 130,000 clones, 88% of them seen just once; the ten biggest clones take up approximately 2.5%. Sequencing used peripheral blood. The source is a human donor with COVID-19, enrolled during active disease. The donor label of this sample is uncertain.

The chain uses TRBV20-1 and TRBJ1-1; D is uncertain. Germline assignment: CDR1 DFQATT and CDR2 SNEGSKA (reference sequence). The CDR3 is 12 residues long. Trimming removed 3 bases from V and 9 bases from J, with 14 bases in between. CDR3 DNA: TGCAGTGCTAGTGATTCCAAACTGAAAGCTTTCTTT. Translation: CSASDSKLKAFF.

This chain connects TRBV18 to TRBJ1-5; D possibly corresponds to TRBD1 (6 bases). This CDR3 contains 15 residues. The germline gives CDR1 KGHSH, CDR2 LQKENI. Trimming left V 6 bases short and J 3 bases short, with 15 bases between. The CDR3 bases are TGTGCCAGCTCCTGGGGACAAGGGGACAATCAGCCCCAGCATTTT. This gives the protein CASSWGQGDNQPQHF.

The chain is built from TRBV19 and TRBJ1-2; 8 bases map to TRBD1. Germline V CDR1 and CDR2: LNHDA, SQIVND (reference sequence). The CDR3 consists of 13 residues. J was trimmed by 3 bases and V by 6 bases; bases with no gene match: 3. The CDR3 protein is CASRPGGDYGYTF. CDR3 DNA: TGTGCCAGTAGACCAGGGGGCGACTATGGCTACACCTTC.

Written as DNA, the CDR3 is TGTGCCAGTAGTATAGATCCCACTAGCGGGAGGCCGAATTACTTC. Its translation: CASSIDPTSGRPNYF. The chain links TRBV19 to TRBJ2-7; 12 positions match TRBD2. This CDR3 spans 15 amino acids. V was clipped by 0 bases and J by 13 bases; unmatched bases: 10. Germline V gene sequence: CDR1 LNHDA, CDR2 SQIVND (reference sequence).

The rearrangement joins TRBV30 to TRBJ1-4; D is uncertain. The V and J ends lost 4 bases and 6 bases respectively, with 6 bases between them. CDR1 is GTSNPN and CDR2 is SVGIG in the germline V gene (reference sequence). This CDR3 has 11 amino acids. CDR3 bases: TGTGCCTGGAATCGGGATGAAAAACTGTTTTTT. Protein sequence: CAWNRDEKLFF.

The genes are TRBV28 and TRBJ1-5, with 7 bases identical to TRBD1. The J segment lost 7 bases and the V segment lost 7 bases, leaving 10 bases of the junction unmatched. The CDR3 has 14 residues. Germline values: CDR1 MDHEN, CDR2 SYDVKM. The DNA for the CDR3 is TGTGCCAGCAACACTGGAGGGGGCTGGCAGCCCCAGCATTTT. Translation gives CASNTGGGWQPQHF.

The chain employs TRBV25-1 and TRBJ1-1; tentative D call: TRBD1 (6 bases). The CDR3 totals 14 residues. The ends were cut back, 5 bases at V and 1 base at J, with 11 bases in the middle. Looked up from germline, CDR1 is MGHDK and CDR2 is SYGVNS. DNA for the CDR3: TGTGCCAGCAGTAATAGGACAGAGAACACTGAAGCTTTCTTT. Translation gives CASSNRTENTEAFF.

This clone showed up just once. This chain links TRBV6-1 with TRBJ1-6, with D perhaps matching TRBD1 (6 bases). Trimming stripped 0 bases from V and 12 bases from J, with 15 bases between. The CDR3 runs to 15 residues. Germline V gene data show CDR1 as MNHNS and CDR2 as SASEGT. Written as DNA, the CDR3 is TGTGCCAGCAGTGAAGCACAGGGCCCATTCAGACCCCTCCACTTT. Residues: CASSEAQGPFRPLHF.

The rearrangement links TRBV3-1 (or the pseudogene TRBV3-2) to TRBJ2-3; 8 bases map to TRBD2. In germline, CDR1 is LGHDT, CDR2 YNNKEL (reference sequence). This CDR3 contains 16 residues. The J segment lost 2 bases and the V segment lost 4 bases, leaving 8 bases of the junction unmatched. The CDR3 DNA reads TGTGCCAGCAGCCCATTATCGGGACTAGTCACAGATACGCAGTATTTT. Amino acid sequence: CASSPLSGLVTDTQYF.

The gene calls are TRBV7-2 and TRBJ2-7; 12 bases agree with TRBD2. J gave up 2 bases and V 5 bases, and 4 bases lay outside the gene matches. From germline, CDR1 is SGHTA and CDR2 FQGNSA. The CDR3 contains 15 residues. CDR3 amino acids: CASSLRLAGAYEQYF. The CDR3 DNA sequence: TGTGCCAGCAGCCTGCGACTAGCGGGAGCCTACGAGCAGTACTTC. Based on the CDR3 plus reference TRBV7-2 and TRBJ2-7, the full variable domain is GAGVSQSPSNKVTEKGKDVELRCDPISGHTALYWYRQSLGQGLEFLIYFQGNSAPDKSGLPSDRFSAERTGGSVSTLTIQRTQQEDSAVYLCASSLRLAGAYEQYFGPGTRLTVT.

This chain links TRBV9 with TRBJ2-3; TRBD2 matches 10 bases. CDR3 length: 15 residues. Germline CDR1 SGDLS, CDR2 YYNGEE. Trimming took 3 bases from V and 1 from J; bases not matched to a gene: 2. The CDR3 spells CASSAGLAGTDTQYF. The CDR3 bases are TGTGCCAGCAGCGCTGGACTAGCGGGCACAGATACGCAGTATTTT.

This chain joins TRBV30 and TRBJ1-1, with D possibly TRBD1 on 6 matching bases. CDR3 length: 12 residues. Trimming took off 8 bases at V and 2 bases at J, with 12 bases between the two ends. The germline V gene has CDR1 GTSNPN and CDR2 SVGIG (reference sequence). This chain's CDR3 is CARDRLNTEAFF. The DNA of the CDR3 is TGTGCCAGAGACAGGCTAAACACTGAAGCTTTCTTT.

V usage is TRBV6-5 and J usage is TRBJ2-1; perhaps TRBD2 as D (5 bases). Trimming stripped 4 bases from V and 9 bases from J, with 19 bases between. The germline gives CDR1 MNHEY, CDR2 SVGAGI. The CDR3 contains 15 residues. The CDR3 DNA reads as TGTGCCAGCAGTTTTGTTAGCGTCGAGGGCGGTGAGCAGTTCTTC. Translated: CASSFVSVEGGEQFF.

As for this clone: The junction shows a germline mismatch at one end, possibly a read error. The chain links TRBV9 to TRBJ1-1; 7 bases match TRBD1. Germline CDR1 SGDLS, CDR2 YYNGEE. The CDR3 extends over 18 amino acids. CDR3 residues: CASSVGPGQSGANTEAFF. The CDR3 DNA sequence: TGTGCCAGCAGCGTGGGGCCGGGACAGAGTGGGGCGAACACTGAAGCCTTCTTT.

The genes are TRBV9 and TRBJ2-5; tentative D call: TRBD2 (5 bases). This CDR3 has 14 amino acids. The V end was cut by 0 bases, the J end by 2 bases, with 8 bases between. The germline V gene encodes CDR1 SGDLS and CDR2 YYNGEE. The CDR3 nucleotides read TGTGCCAGCAGCGTAGGAACTAGGCAAGAGACCCAGTACTTC. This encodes CASSVGTRQETQYF.

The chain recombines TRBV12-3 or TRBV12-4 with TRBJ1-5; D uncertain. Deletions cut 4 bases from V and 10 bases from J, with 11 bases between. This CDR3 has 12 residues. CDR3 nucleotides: TGTGCCAGCAGTTGGGGAGACACTCCCCAGCATTTT. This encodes CASSWGDTPQHF.

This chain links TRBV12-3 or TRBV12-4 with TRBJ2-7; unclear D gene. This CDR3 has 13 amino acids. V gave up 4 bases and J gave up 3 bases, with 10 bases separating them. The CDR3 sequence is CASSSSTYYEQYF. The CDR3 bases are TGTGCCAGCAGTTCCTCGACTTACTACGAGCAGTACTTC.

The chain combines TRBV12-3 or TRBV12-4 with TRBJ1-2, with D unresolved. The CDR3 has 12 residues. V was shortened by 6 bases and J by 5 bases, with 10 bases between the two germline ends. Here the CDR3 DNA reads TGTGCCAGCAGGAGAACAGAATATGGCTACACCTTC. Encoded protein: CASRRTEYGYTF.

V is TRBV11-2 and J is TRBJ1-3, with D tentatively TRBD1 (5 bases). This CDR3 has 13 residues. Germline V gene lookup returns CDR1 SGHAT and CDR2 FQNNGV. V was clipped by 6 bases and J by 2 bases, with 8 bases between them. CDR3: CASRTVTGNTIYF. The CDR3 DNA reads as TGTGCCAGCAGGACAGTTACTGGAAACACCATATATTTT.

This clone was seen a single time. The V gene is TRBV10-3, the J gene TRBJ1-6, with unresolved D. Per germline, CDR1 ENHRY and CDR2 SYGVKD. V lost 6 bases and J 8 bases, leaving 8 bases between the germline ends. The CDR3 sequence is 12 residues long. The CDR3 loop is CAIRSEDSPLHF. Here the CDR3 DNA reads TGTGCCATCAGGTCCGAGGATTCACCCCTCCACTTT.

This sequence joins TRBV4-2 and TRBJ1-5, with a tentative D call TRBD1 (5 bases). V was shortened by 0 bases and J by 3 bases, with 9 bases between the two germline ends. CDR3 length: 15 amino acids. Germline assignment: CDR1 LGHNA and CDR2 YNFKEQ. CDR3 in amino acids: CASSQDPTDNQPQHF. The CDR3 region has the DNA TGTGCCAGCAGCCAAGACCCGACAGACAATCAGCCCCAGCATTTT.